The clone carrying this T cell receptor (beta chain) occurred once. Its antigen remains unknown. Data came from immunoSEQ multiplex PCR; TCRdb stores just in-frame clones and leaves some out. The data show approximately 20,000 clones, more than 70% seen once. This sample was taken from a study of OX40 agonist ivuxolimab in advanced cancers. Findings of the study overall: Partial responders at 0.1-3.0 mg/kg showed near-lowest clonal expansion. Dose levels from 0.1 to 3.0 mg/kg saw CD4+ and CD8+ blood T cells expand clonally by week 6.

Blood draws occurred at baseline, cycle 4 day 1, and cycle 7 day 1. The germline V gene encodes CDR1 MDHEN and CDR2 SYDVKM. Trimming removed 4 bases from V and 1 base from J; junction bases left unmatched: 10. This CDR3 contains 16 residues. The chain employs TRBV28 and TRBJ2-7; 7 nucleotides line up with TRBD1. This clonotype originated in an adult with an advanced solid tumor such as melanoma, head and neck, liver or kidney cancer. The sequencing here drew on CD4+ or CD8+ T cells sorted from blood, taken in a trial of the OX40 agonist ivuxolimab. The CDR3 reads CASSSPDRELSYEQYF. The DNA of the CDR3 is TGTGCCAGCAGTTCCCCTGACAGGGAATTATCCTACGAGCAGTACTTC.